Below, 5 T cell receptor beta chains from the same sample are listed, as sequenced in a study of PD-1 blockade in classical Hodgkin lymphoma. As for time point: newly diagnosed, previously untreated cHL patient sample. This table comes from immunoSEQ multiplex PCR, and its TCRdb copy is limited to in-frame clones, with some not included. The data hold fewer than 90,000 clones, with about 93% observed a single time. The sample was peripheral blood mononuclear cells (PBMCs). Source of these receptors: a human donor with classical Hodgkin lymphoma.

The chain uses TRBV5-8 and TRBJ2-7, with 9 positions matching TRBD1. The CDR3 runs to 13 residues. In germline, CDR1 is SGHTS, CDR2 YDEGEE. The J segment lost 5 bases and the V segment lost 3 bases, leaving 3 bases of the junction unmatched. The DNA of the CDR3 is TGTGCCAGCAGCTCGGGACAGGGCAACGAGCAGTACTTC. This encodes CASSSGQGNEQYF.

This clone turned up a few times. The chain uses TRBV6-6 and TRBJ1-1; D not certain. The CDR3 contains 10 residues. V was cut by 8 bases and J by 7 bases, with 8 bases left in between. Germline V gene data show CDR1 as MNHNY and CDR2 as SVGAGI (reference sequence). The CDR3 region is CASGKSEAFF. CDR3 DNA: TGTGCCAGCGGGAAGAGTGAAGCTTTCTTT.

Here the CDR3 DNA reads TGCGCCAGCAGCTTTTCTGAAGAGACCCAGTACTTC. This encodes CASSFSEETQYF. J is TRBJ2-5 and V is TRBV5-1; no clear D. The CDR3 spans 12 residues. CDR1 SGHRS and CDR2 YFSETQ come from the germline V gene. V was shortened by 2 bases and J by 3 bases, with 5 bases between the two germline ends.

The table lists this clone with a few counts. Here the CDR3 DNA reads TGTGCCAGCAGTGATGGACGGCCCCAGCATTTT. Amino acids: CASSDGRPQHF. The gene calls are TRBV2 and TRBJ1-5; D unclear. Deletions cut 3 bases from V and 9 bases from J, with 6 bases between. Per the germline V gene, CDR1 is SNHLY and CDR2 is FYNNEI. This CDR3 is 11 amino acids long.

V gene TRBV5-1 combines with J gene TRBJ2-1, with TRBD2 matching 8 bases. Germline CDR1 is SGHRS and CDR2 is YFSETQ. The junction had 6 bases not matched to a gene; V was cut back by 0 bases and J by 4 bases. The CDR3 loop spans 16 amino acids. The CDR3 loop reads CASSLGGGRTYNEQFF. In nucleotides, the CDR3 is TGCGCCAGCAGCTTGGGAGGCGGGAGGACTTACAATGAGCAGTTCTTC.